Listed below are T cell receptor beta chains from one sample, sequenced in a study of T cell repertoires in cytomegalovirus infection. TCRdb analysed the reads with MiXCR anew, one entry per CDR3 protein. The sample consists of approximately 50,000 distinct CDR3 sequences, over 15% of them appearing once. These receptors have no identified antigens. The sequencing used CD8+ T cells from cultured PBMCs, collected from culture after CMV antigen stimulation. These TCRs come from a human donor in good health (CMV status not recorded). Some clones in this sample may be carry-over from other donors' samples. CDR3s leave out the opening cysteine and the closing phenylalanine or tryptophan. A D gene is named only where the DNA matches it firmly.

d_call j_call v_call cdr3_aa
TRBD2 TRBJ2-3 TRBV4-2 ASSHNLAGGTDTQY
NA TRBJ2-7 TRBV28 ASSEVGGSYEQY
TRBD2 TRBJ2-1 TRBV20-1 SASQGGPGNEQF
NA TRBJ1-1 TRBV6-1 ASSSSRDRSMNTEAF
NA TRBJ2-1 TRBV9 ASSVEMGMGNEQF
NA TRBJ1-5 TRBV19 ASSIVGRSQPQH
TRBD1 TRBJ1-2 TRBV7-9 ASTTGTGGYGYT
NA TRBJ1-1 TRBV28 ASSRRGTEAF
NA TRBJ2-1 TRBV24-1 ATSVDYNEQF
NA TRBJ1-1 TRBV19 ASSIGENTEAF
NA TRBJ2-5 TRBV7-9 ASSFPDRSGETQY
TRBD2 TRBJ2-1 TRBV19 ASTSSGRPYNEQF
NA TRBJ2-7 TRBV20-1 SARVRETQTSYEQY
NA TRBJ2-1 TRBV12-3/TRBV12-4 ASSFRAYNEQF
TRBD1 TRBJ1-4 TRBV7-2 ASSTLTGGLREKLF
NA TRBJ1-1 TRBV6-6 ASSYSMNTEAF
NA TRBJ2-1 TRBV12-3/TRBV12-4 ASTLGGPLMRNEQF
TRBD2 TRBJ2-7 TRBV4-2 ASSQAGGDEQY
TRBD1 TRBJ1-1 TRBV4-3 ASSQDNAGGTEAF
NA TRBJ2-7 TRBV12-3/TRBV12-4 ASSLAVTYEQY
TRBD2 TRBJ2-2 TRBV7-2 ASSPRGGGTGELF
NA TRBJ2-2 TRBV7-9 ASSLRQGYTGELF
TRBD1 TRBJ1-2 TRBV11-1 ASSLGLTSNRGGYT
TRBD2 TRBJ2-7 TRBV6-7 ASSYSKSSGSTYEQY
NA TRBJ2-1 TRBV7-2 ASSQEPGNEQF
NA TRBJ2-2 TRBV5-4 ASSSGYGELF
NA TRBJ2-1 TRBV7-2 ASSFESHRYNEQF
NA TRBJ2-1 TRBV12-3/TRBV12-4 ASILMPESSYNEQF
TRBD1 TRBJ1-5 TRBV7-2 ASSLFGTGDQPQH
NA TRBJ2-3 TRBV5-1 ASSLAMEGGTDTQY
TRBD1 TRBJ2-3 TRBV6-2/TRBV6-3 ASRNIQGGEADTQY
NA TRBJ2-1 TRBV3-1 ASSQGKWGVNEQF
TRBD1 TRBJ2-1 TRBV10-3 AISGTGGVDEQF
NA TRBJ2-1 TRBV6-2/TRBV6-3 ASSLISYNEQF
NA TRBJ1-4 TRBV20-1 SARGVDEKLF
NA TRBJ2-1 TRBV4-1 ASSQGGIEQF
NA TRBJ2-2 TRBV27 ASSLWLSGGELF
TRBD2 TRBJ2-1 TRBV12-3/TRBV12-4 ASSWEGGRNEQF
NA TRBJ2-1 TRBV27 ASSFMGYEQF
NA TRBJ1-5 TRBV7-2 ASSLGGAHQPQH
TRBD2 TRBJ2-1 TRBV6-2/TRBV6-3 ASSYHLAGGNNEQF